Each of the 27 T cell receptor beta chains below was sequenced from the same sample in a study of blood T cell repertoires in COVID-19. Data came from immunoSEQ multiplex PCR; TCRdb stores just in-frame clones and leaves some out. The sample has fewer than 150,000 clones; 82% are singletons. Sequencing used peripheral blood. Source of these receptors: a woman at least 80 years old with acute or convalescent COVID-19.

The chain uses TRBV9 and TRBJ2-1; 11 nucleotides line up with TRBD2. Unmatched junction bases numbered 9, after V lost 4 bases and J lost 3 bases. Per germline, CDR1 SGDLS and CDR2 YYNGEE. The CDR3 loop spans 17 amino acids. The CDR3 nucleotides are TGTGCCAGCAGCCCCCGGCAGGGGACTAGCGGCTACAATGAGCAGTTCTTC. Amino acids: CASSPRQGTSGYNEQFF.

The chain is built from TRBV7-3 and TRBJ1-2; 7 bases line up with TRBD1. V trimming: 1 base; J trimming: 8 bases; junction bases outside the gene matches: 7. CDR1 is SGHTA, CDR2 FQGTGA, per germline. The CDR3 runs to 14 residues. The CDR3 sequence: CASSLMRQGGGYTF. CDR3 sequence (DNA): TGTGCCAGCAGCTTAATGCGACAGGGCGGGGGCTACACCTTC.

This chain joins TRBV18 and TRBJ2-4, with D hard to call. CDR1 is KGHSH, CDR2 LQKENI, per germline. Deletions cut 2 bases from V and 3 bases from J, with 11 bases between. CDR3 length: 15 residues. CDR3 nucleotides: TGTGCCAGCTCACCAATACAGCTGGGCAAAAACATTCAGTACTTC. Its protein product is CASSPIQLGKNIQYF.

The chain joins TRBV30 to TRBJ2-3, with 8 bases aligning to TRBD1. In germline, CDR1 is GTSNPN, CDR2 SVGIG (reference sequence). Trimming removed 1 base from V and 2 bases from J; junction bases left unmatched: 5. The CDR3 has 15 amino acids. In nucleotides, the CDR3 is TGTGCCTGGAGTGCCGGGACAGGCGCCACAGATACGCAGTATTTT. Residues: CAWSAGTGATDTQYF.

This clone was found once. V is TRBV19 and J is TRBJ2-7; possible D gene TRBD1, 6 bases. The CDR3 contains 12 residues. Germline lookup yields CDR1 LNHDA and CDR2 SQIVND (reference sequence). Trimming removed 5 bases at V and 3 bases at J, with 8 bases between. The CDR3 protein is CASSVQGYEQYF. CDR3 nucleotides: TGTGCCAGTAGTGTACAGGGCTACGAGCAGTACTTC.

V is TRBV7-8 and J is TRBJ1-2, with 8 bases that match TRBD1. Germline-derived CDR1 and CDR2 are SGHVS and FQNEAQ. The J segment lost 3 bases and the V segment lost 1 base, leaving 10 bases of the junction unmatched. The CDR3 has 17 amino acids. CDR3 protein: CASSLGQGRGPYYGYTF. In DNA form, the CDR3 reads TGTGCCAGCAGCTTAGGACAGGGGAGGGGTCCTTACTATGGCTACACCTTC.

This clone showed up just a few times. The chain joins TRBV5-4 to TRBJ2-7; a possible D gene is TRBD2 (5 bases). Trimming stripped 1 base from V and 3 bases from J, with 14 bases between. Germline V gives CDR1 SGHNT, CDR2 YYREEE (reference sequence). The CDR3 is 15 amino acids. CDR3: CASSLRSGLGYEQYF. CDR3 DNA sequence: TGTGCCAGCAGCTTGCGGTCGGGGTTGGGCTACGAGCAGTACTTC.

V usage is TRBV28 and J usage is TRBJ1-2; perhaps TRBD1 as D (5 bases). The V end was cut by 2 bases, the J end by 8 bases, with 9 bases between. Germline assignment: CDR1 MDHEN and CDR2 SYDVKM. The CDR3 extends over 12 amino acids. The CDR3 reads CASSLVGVGYTF. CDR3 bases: TGTGCCAGCAGTTTAGTAGGGGTCGGCTACACCTTC.

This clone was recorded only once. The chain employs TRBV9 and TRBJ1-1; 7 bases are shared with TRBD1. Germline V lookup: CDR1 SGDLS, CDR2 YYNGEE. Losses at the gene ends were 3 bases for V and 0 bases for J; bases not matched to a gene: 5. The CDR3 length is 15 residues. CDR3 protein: CASSADRTVNTEAFF. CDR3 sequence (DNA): TGTGCCAGCAGCGCGGACAGGACAGTGAACACTGAAGCTTTCTTT.

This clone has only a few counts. CDR3 sequence: CAISEGGFDYGYTF. In DNA form, the CDR3 reads TGTGCCATCAGCGAAGGGGGTTTTGACTATGGCTACACCTTC. V and J are TRBV10-3 and TRBJ1-2, with D tentatively TRBD1 (6 bases). Trimming stripped 6 bases from V and 3 bases from J, with 14 bases between. Germline-derived CDR1 and CDR2 are ENHRY and SYGVKD. The CDR3 is 14 residues long.

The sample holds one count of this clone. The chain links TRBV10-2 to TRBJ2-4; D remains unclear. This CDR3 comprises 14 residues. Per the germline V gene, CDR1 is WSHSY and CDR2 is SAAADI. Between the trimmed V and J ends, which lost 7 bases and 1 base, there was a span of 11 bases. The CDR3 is CASTVGPAKNIQYF. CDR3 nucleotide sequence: TGCGCCAGCACAGTTGGCCCCGCCAAAAACATTCAGTACTTC.

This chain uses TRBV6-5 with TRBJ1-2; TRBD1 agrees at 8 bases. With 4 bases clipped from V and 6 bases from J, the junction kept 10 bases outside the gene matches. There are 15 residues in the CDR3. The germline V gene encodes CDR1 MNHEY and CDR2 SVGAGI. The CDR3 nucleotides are TGTGCCAGCAGTTCCAGCGTCAGGGGGCTTAATGGCTACACCTTC. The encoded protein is CASSSSVRGLNGYTF.

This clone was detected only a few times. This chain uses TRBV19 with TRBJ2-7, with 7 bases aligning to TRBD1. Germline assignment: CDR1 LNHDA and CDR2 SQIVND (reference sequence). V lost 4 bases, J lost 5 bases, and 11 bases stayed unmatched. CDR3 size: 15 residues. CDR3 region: CASSTVVTGAHEQYF. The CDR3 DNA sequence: TGTGCCAGTAGTACTGTGGTTACAGGGGCCCACGAGCAGTACTTC.

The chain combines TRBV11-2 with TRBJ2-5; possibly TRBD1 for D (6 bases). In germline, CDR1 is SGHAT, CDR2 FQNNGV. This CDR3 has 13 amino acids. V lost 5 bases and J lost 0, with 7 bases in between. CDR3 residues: CASSNRDQETQYF. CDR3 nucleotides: TGTGCCAGCAGCAACAGGGACCAAGAGACCCAGTACTTC.

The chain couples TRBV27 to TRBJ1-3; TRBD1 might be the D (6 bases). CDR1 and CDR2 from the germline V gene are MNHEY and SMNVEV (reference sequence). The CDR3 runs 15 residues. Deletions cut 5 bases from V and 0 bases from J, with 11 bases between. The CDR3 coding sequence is TGTGCCAGCAGTCCGTACAGGGACTCTGGAAACACCATATATTTT. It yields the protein CASSPYRDSGNTIYF.

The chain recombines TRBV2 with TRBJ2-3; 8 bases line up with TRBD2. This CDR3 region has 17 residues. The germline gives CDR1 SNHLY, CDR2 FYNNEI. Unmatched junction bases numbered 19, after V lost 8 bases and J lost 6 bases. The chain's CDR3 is CASSSGGPGSGVDTQYF. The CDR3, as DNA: TGTGCCAGCTCCAGCGGGGGCCCTGGAAGTGGTGTGGATACGCAGTATTTT. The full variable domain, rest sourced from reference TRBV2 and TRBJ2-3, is EPEVTQTPSHQVTQMGQEVILRCVPISNHLYFYWYRQILGQKVEFLVSFYNNEISEKSEIFDDQFSVERPDGSNFTLKIRSTKLEDSAMYFCASSSGGPGSGVDTQYFGPGTRLTVL.

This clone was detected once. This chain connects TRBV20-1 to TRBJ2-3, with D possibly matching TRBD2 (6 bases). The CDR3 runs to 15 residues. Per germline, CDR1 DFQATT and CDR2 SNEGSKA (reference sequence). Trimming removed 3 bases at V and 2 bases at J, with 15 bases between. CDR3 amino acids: CSASGGGRITDTQYF. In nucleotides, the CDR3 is TGCAGTGCTAGTGGTGGGGGGAGAATCACAGATACGCAGTATTTT.

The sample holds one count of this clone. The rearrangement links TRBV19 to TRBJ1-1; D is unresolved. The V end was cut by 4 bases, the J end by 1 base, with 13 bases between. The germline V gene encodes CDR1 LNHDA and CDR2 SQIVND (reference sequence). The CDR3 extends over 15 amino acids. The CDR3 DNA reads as TGTGCCAGTAGTAAAGGCGGGCAGCCGAACACTGAAGCTTTCTTT. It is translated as CASSKGGQPNTEAFF. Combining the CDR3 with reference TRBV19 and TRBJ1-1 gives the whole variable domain DGGITQSPKYLFRKEGQNVTLSCEQNLNHDAMYWYRQDPGQGLRLIYYSQIVNDFQKGDIAEGYSVSREKKESFPLTVTSAQKNPTAFYLCASSKGGQPNTEAFFGQGTRLTVV.

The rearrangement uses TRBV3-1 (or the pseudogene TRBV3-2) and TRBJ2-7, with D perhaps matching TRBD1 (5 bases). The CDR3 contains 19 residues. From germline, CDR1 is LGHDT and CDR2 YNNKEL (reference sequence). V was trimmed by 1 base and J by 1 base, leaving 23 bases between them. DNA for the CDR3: TGTGCCAGCAGCCAAGCTCCAAGGGGTCCGCAACGTTATTCCTACGAGCAGTACTTC. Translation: CASSQAPRGPQRYSYEQYF.

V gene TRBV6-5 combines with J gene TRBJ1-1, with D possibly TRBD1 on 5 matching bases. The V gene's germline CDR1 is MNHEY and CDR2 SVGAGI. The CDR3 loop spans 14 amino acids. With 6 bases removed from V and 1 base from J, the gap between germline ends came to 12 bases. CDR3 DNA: TGTGCCAGCAGGCTATCGGGGGAGAACACTGAAGCTTTCTTT. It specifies CASRLSGENTEAFF.

The DNA of the CDR3 is TGCGCCAGCGGCGTCCTTGGGCCCTCCTACGAGCAGTACTTC. Its translation: CASGVLGPSYEQYF. The genes are TRBV5-1 and TRBJ2-7; D is ambiguous. The CDR3 runs 14 residues. The germline V and J ends were trimmed by 7 bases and 0 bases, with 14 bases remaining between them. Germline loops: CDR1 SGHRS, CDR2 YFSETQ.

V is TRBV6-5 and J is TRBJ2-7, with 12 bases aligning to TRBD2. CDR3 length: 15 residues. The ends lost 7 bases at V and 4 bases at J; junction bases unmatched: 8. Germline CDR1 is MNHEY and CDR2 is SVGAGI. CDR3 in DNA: TGTGCCAGCACGAGCCTAGCGGGGGGGTGGTACGAGCAGTACTTC. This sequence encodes CASTSLAGGWYEQYF.

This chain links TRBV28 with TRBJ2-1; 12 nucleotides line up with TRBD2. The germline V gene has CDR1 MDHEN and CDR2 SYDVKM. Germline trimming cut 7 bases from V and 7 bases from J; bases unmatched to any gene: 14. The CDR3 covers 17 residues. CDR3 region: CASTNLLTSGGRNEQFF. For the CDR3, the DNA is TGTGCCAGCACTAATCTCCTTACTAGCGGGGGGAGGAATGAGCAGTTCTTC. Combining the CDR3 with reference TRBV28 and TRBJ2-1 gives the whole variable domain DVKVTQSSRYLVKRTGEKVFLECVQDMDHENMFWYRQDPGLGLRLIYFSYDVKMKEKGDIPEGYSVSREKKERFSLILESASTNQTSMYLCASTNLLTSGGRNEQFFGPGTRLTVL.

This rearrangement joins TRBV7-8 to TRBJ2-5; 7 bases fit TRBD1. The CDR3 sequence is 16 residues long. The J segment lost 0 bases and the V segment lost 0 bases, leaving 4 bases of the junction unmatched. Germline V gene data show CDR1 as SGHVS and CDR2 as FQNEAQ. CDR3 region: CASSLAGTAYQETQYF. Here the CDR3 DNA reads TGTGCCAGCAGCTTAGCGGGGACAGCGTACCAAGAGACCCAGTACTTC.

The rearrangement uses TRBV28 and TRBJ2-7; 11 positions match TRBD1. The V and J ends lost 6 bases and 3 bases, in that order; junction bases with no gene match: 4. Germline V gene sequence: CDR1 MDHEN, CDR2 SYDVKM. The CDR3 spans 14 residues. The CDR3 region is CASSPGQGVYEQYF. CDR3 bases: TGTGCCAGCAGCCCGGGACAGGGGGTCTACGAGCAGTACTTC.

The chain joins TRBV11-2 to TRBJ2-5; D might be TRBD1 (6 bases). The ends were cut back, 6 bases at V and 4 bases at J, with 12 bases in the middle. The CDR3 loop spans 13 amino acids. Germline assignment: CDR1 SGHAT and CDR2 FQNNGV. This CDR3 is CASRPTGRETQYF. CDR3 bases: TGTGCCAGCAGACCAACAGGGAGAGAGACCCAGTACTTC.

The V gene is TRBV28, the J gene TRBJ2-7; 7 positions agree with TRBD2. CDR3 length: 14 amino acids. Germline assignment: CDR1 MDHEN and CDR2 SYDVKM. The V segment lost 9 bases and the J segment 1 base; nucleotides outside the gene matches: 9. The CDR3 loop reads CASFSSGPSYEQYF. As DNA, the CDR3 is TGTGCCAGTTTCTCTAGCGGCCCGTCCTACGAGCAGTACTTC.